This T cell receptor (beta chain) was sequenced for a study of cytomegalovirus exposure and HLA in healthy donors. Study as a whole: Early on, a data release was issued that held approximately 78 million unique TCRs from HLA-typed donors. Overall study findings and caveats: In an earlier analysis, in approximately 630 donors, most V segments appeared productive either ~87% or ~30% of the time. About 180 TCR beta chains were listed as cytomegalovirus-associated. Exclusion as indistinguishable affected some V segments, including TRBV6-2 and TRBV6-3.

Turning to this clone: What it binds is not known.

The PCR contained 60 Vbeta and 13 Jbeta primers. Produced via immunoSEQ multiplex PCR; TCRdb's table is partial and in-frame only. The sample has more than 80,000 clones, about four fifths seen once; the top ten hold around 4.2%. V lost 5 bases and J lost 2, with 5 bases in between. The germline V gene has CDR1 MNHEY and CDR2 SMNVEV (reference sequence). The CDR3 runs to 12 residues. Specimen: PBMCs. The chain couples TRBV27 to TRBJ2-3; no reliable D call. The clonotype was recovered from a man between 60 and 75 years old in good health and CMV-seronegative. The CDR3 sequence: CASSPHTDTQYF. The DNA for the CDR3 is TGTGCCAGCAGTCCCCACACAGATACGCAGTATTTT.